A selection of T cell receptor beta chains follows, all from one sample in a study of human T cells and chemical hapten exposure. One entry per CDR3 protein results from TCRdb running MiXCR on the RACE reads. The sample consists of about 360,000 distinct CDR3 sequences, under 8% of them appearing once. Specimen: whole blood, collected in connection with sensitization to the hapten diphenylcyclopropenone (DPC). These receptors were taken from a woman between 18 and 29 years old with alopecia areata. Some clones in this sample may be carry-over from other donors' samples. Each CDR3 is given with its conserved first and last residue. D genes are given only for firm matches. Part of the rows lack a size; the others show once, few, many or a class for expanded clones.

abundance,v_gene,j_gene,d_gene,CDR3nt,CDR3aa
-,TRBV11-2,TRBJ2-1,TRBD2,TGTGCCAGCAGCCTGAGACTAGCAGTCGATGAGCAGTTCTTC,CASSLRLAVDEQFF
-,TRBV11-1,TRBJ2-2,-,TGTGCCAGCCTCCCCGGGGGAGGAACACCGGAAGAGCTGTTTTTT,CASLPGGGTPEELFF
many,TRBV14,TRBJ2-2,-,TGTGCCAGCAGCTACAGACAGAGTAGTTCGAACACCGGGGAGCTGTTTTTT,CASSYRQSSSNTGELFF
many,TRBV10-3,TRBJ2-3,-,TGTGCCATCAGTGCGGCACCTAGCACAGATACGCAGTATTTT,CAISAAPSTDTQYF
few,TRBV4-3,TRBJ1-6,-,TGCGCCAGCAGCCCAAAGGGGGGATATAATTCACCCCTCCACTTT,CASSPKGGYNSPLHF
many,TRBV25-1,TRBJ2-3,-,TGTGCCACACGCGGTCGTGACACAGATACGCAGTATTTT,CATRGRDTDTQYF
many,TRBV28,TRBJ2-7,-,TGTGCCAGCAGTGCTGTCGACAGCTCCTACGAGCAGTACTTC,CASSAVDSSYEQYF
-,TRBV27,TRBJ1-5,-,TGTGCCAGCAGTCACCAGGTGGGCGGACATCAGCCCCAGCATTTT,CASSHQVGGHQPQHF
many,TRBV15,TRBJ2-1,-,TGTGCCACCAGCAGAGATCGGCTGTCTTACAATGAGCAGTTCTTC,CATSRDRLSYNEQFF
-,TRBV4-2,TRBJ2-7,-,TGTGTCAGCAGCCAAGATCTTCCCAGCGAGCAGTACTTC,CVSSQDLPSEQYF
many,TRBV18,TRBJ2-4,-,TGTGCCAGCTCACCGGTACTAGCCAAAAACATTCAGTACTTC,CASSPVLAKNIQYF
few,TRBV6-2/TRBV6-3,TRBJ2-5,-,TGTGCCAGCAATAAGGGGCCGGAAGAGACCCAGTACTTC,CASNKGPEETQYF
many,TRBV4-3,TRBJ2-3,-,TGCGCCAGCAGCCAAGATGGGGGCAGGAGCACAGATACGCAGTATTTT,CASSQDGGRSTDTQYF
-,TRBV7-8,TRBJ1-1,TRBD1,TGTGCCAGCAGTATTGACAGGGGAGTATTGAACACTGAAGCTTTCTTT,CASSIDRGVLNTEAFF
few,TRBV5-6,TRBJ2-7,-,TGTGCCAGCAGCTGGGGGCCGGACCGCTACGAGCAGTACTTC,CASSWGPDRYEQYF
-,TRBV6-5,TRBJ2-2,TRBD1,TGTGCCAGCAGCAGTTACAGGGGGACCTACACCGGGGAGCTGTTTTTT,CASSSYRGTYTGELFF
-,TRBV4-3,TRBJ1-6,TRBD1,TGCGCCAGCAGCCAAGATAAGGACAGGGGTAAGCAAGCACCCCTCCACTTT,CASSQDKDRGKQAPLHF
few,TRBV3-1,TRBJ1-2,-,TGTGCCAGCAGCCAATCCCCGTTTGGCTACACCTTC,CASSQSPFGYTF
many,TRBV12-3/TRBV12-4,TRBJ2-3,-,TGTGCCAGCAGTTTTCCCTCGGCCGGGACCAGCACAGATACGCAGTATTTT,CASSFPSAGTSTDTQYF
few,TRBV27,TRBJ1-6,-,TGTGCCAGCAGTCTCGGACACCCCGTTAATTCACCCCTCCACTTT,CASSLGHPVNSPLHF
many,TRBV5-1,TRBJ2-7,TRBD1,TGCGCCAGCAGACCTCCCGGGACAGGGGCCAACGAGCAGTACTTC,CASRPPGTGANEQYF
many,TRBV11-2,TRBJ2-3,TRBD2,TGTGCCAGCAGCTCCGGGACTAGTAGGTTCACAGATACGCAGTATTTT,CASSSGTSRFTDTQYF
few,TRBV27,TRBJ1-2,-,TGTGCCAGCAGTGTGAAACACAACTATGGCTACACCTTC,CASSVKHNYGYTF
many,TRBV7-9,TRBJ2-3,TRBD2,TGTGCCAGCAGCTTAACGGGAGGTAGCGGGCTTTCAGATACGCAGTATTTT,CASSLTGGSGLSDTQYF
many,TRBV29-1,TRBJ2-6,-,TGCAGCGTTGAAGATCAGCCACACGTCCTGACTTTC,CSVEDQPHVLTF
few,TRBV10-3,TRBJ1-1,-,TGTGCCATCAGTGAGTCGAACCAGAACACTGAAGCTTTCTTT,CAISESNQNTEAFF
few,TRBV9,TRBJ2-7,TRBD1,TGTGCCAGCCACTCCGGACAGGGGGCCACCTACGAGCAGTACTTC,CASHSGQGATYEQYF
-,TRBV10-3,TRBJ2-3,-,TGTGCCATCAGTGAGTCCGGGAAAGAACCAGATACGCAGTATTTT,CAISESGKEPDTQYF
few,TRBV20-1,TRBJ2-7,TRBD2,TGCAGTGCGACACCACTAGCGGGGGGGCGCGAGCAGTACTTC,CSATPLAGGREQYF
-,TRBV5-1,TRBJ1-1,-,TGCGCCAGCAGCTTGGCTGGGGAGAGGAGCACTGAAGCTTTCTTT,CASSLAGERSTEAFF
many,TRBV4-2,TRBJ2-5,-,TGTGCCAGCAGCCGCGATTCCAGGCAGGGGCCGGAGACCCAGTACTTC,CASSRDSRQGPETQYF
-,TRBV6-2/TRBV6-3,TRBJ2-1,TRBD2,TGTGCCAGCAGTTACTTAGCGGGGGCTAATGAGCAGTTCTTC,CASSYLAGANEQFF
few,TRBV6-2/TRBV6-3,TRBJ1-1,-,TGTGCCAGCAGTTACGAGGGAGTGCTCACTGAAGCTTTCTTT,CASSYEGVLTEAFF
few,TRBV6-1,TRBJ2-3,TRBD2,TGTGCCAGCAGCCGTAGAGATTCTAGCGGGGGGGCCGGAGCAGATACGCAGTATTTT,CASSRRDSSGGAGADTQYF
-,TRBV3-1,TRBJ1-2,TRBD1,TGTGCCAGCAGCCAAGATTCAAAAATCTGGGTCGACAGGGGGACTAACTATGGCTACACCTTC,CASSQDSKIWVDRGTNYGYTF
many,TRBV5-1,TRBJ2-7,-,TGCGCCAGCAGCTTGGAAGGGCGACCCTACGAGCAGTACTTC,CASSLEGRPYEQYF
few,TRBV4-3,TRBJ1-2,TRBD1,TGCGCCAGCAGCCAAGGGACAGGGGCTGGCTATGGCTACACCTTC,CASSQGTGAGYGYTF
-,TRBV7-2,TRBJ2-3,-,TGTGCCAGCAGCTTAGGTCGGACGGCGACCACAGATACGCAGTATTTT,CASSLGRTATTDTQYF
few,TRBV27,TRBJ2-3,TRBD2,TGTGCCGCAGCGGGGTGGGGCCACACAGATACGCAGTATTTT,CAAAGWGHTDTQYF
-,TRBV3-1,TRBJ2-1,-,TGTGCCAGCACCCTTCGGGGGGCCCCCTCCAATGAGCAGTTCTTC,CASTLRGAPSNEQFF
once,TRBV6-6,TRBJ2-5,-,TGTGCCAGCAGTTTACCCTCCGGGACAACCCAAGAGACCCAGTACTTC,CASSLPSGTTQETQYF
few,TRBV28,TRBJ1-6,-,TGTGCCAGCAGTCCCCACCGACCAAATTCACCCCTCCACTTT,CASSPHRPNSPLHF
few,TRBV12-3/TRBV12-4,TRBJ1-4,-,TGTGCCAGCAGCCCTTATACCGGGGGGCAGGATAATGAAAAACTGTTTTTT,CASSPYTGGQDNEKLFF
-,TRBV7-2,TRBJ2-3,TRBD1,TGTGCCAGCAGCTTAAAGGGGACAGGGGGCATCGCAGATACGCAGTATTTT,CASSLKGTGGIADTQYF
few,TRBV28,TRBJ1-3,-,TGTGCCAGCAGTTTAAGAGAGGGGTACACTGGAAACACCATATATTTT,CASSLREGYTGNTIYF
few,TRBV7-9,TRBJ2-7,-,TGTGCCAGCAGCTTAGGGCGGCCCCGCTACGAGCAGTACTTC,CASSLGRPRYEQYF
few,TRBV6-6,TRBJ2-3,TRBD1,TGTGCCAGCAGGGACAGGGTTAGGTCAGATACGCAGTATTTT,CASRDRVRSDTQYF
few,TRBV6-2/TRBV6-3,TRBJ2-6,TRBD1,TGTGCCAGCAGTTACTCCGGACAGGGCTCCTCTGGGGCCAACGTCCTGACTTTC,CASSYSGQGSSGANVLTF
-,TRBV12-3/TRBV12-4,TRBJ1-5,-,TGTGCCAGCAGTTTCAAGACCAGCAATCAGCCCCAGCATTTT,CASSFKTSNQPQHF
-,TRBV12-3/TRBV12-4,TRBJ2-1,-,TGTGCCAGCAGGACTACCGTGGGACGGTACAATGAGCAGTTCTTC,CASRTTVGRYNEQFF
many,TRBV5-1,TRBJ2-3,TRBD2,TGCGCCAGCAGCGCTGCTAGCGGGGGGGCCTCGGCGTCGCAGTATTTT,CASSAASGGASASQYF
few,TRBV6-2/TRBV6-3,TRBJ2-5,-,TGTGCCAGCAGTCCGGGGCTCCGGGAAGACACCCAGTACTTC,CASSPGLREDTQYF
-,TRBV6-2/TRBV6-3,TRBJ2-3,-,TGTGCCAGCAAGCCTTACCTCGGCAGGGGCGAAGATACGCAGTATTTT,CASKPYLGRGEDTQYF
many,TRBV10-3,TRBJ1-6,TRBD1,TGTGCCATCTGCGACAGGGGAGGGAATTCACCCCTCCACTTT,CAICDRGGNSPLHF
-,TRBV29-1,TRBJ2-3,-,TGCAGCGTTGAAGAGTGGGAGAGCACAGATACGCAGTATTTT,CSVEEWESTDTQYF
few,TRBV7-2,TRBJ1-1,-,TGTGCCAGCAGCGGACCCTACAGGGCTTCTGAAGCTTTCTTT,CASSGPYRASEAFF
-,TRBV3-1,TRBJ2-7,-,TGTGCCAGCAGCCAAGTGGCTACCGAGCAGTACTTC,CASSQVATEQYF
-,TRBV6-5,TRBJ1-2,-,TGTGCCAGCACCCTTAGGGCAGGGGACTATGGCTACACCTTC,CASTLRAGDYGYTF